Each of the 11 T cell receptor beta chains below was sequenced from the same sample in a study of cytomegalovirus exposure and HLA in healthy donors. Sequencing was performed with immunoSEQ multiplex PCR; in TCRdb, only in-frame clones are kept and a portion is missing. The repertoire holds over 150,000 clones, around 96% seen once, with 0.89% in the top ten. The source material was PBMCs. All receptors come from a woman aged 18-29 years in good health and CMV-seronegative.

J is TRBJ2-3 and V is TRBV19, with D possibly TRBD1 on 6 matching bases. Germline V CDR1 and CDR2: LNHDA, SQIVND (reference sequence). This CDR3 has 12 amino acids. With 9 bases removed from V and 3 bases from J, the gap between germline ends came to 10 bases. CDR3 DNA: TGTGCCAGCGACCAGGGGACAGATACGCAGTATTTT. Translating it yields CASDQGTDTQYF.

This rearrangement joins TRBV7-2 to TRBJ2-5; the D gene is possibly TRBD2 (6 bases). The germline V gene encodes CDR1 SGHTA and CDR2 FQGNSA. CDR3 length equals 14 residues. V lost 5 bases, J lost 2 bases, and 12 bases lay in between. The DNA for the CDR3 is TGTGCCAGCAGCCTCATAGCGGTTCAAGAGACCCAGTACTTC. It specifies CASSLIAVQETQYF.

The chain links TRBV21-1 to TRBJ1-6; the DNA was not used to check the table's D call, TRBD1. TRBV21-1 is a documented pseudogene. CDR3 length equals 16 residues. CDR3: CASSKVGRAYNSPLHF. The DNA of the CDR3 is TGTGCCAGCAGCAAAGTGGGCAGAGCCTATAATTCACCCCTCCACTTT.

In this sample, this clone turned up once. The chain links TRBV4-3 to TRBJ2-7, with 10 bases that match TRBD1. V gave up 0 bases and J gave up 4 bases; unmatched junction bases: 3. This CDR3 spans 15 amino acids. The germline V gene encodes CDR1 LGHNA and CDR2 YSLEER. CDR3 nucleotide sequence: TGCGCCAGCAGCCAAGAGGGACAGGGGCGATACGAGCAGTACTTC. Translation: CASSQEGQGRYEQYF.

The genes are TRBV7-6 and TRBJ2-2, with D possibly TRBD1 on 5 matching bases. CDR3 length: 16 amino acids. CDR1 and CDR2 (germline): SGHVS, FNYEAQ. V was shortened by 2 bases and J by 0 bases, with 10 bases between the two germline ends. CDR3 in DNA: TGTGCCAGCAGCTTACGGACACCTCCGAACACCGGGGAGCTGTTTTTT. This translates into CASSLRTPPNTGELFF.

The chain is built from TRBV27 and TRBJ2-2, with a possible D match to TRBD1 (6 bases). This CDR3 has 17 amino acids. V was trimmed by 5 bases and J by 0 bases, leaving 16 bases between them. Germline CDR1 and CDR2: MNHEY and SMNVEV (reference sequence). The CDR3: CASSPPLGHSNTGELFF. In DNA, the CDR3 is TGTGCCAGCAGTCCTCCCTTGGGACATTCGAACACCGGGGAGCTGTTTTTT.

The rearrangement uses TRBV5-6 and TRBJ2-7; TRBD1 matches at 9 bases. The germline V gene has CDR1 SGHDT and CDR2 YYEEEE. Trimming at V came to 2 bases and at J to 6 bases, leaving 6 bases not matched to a gene. This CDR3 comprises 14 residues. In nucleotides, the CDR3 is TGTGCCAGCAGCTTCGGACAGGGGTTCGGCGAGCAGTACTTC. Its protein is CASSFGQGFGEQYF. The variable domain in full, with the rest retrieved from reference TRBV5-6 and TRBJ2-7, is DAGVTQSPTHLIKTRGQQVTLRCSPKSGHDTVSWYQQALGQGPQFIFQYYEEEERQRGNFPDRFSGHQFPNYSSELNVNALLLGDSALYLCASSFGQGFGEQYFGPGTRLTVT.

In this sample, this clone turned up once. The CDR3, as DNA: TGTGCCAGTAGCCCCGACAGGAACTCTGGGGCCAACGTCCTGACTTTC. Protein: CASSPDRNSGANVLTF. The chain is built from TRBV19 and TRBJ2-6; D perhaps matches TRBD1 (6 bases). The CDR3 extends over 16 amino acids. Looked up from germline, CDR1 is LNHDA and CDR2 is SQIVND (reference sequence). The V end lost 6 bases, the J end lost 0 bases, and 12 bases lay between the germline ends. The full variable domain, its missing parts supplied by reference TRBV19 and TRBJ2-6, is DGGITQSPKYLFRKEGQNVTLSCEQNLNHDAMYWYRQDPGQGLRLIYYSQIVNDFQKGDIAEGYSVSREKKESFPLTVTSAQKNPTAFYLCASSPDRNSGANVLTFGAGSRLTVL.

In its sample, this clone was seen once. V and J are TRBV6-5 and TRBJ1-2; no definite D call. V dropped 5 bases and J dropped 9 bases, with 13 bases sitting between them. Germline-derived CDR1 and CDR2 are MNHEY and SVGAGI. The length of the CDR3 is 12 residues. The CDR3: CASSTSPGSYTF. DNA of the CDR3: TGTGCCAGCAGTACAAGCCCCGGGAGCTACACCTTC.

This clone was observed a single time. This rearrangement joins TRBV6-1 to TRBJ1-4; D is undetermined. Germline-derived CDR1 and CDR2 are MNHNS and SASEGT. The CDR3 loop spans 14 amino acids. V dropped 6 bases and J dropped 4 bases, with 12 bases sitting between them. CDR3 residues: CASSRGLNNEKLFF. The DNA for the CDR3 is TGTGCCAGCAGCCGAGGTCTTAATAATGAAAAACTGTTTTTT.

The chain employs TRBV19 and TRBJ1-1, with no clear D. Germline CDR1 LNHDA, CDR2 SQIVND (reference sequence). The CDR3 has 15 amino acids. Trimming left V 5 bases short and J 0 bases short, with 13 bases between. As DNA, the CDR3 is TGTGCCAGTAGTTCCATGACAATCATGAACACTGAAGCTTTCTTT. It is translated as CASSSMTIMNTEAFF.